One sample yielded the 17 T cell receptor beta chains listed below, sequenced in a study of Ad26.COV2.S vaccination and SARS-CoV-2 variants. Measured with immunoSEQ multiplex PCR; TCRdb has only the in-frame clones, and not every one. In the table there are 250,000 or so clones, roughly 87% of which are singletons. As for treatment: around 19 received Ad26.COV2.S at low or high dose, single or two shots; roughly five received placebo; per-sample allocation not given. Sample collection was performed on day 63 after the first vaccine or placebo injection. The sequenced sample was peripheral blood, obtained in a trial of Ad26.COV2.S vaccine versus placebo. Receptor source: a person between 18 and 59 years old who received the Ad26.COV2.S COVID-19 vaccine or a placebo.

This clone turned up a few times. This rearrangement joins TRBV4-1 to TRBJ1-6; D gene unclear. There are 14 residues in the CDR3. The germline V gene encodes CDR1 MGHRA and CDR2 YSYEKL. The ends were cut back, 2 bases at V and 7 bases at J, with 9 bases in the middle. CDR3 residues: CASSQFSPNSPLHF. CDR3 sequence (DNA): TGCGCCAGCAGCCAATTTTCACCGAATTCACCCCTCCACTTT.

Only a few counts were recorded for this clone. The chain joins TRBV6-5 to TRBJ1-1, with unresolved D. V dropped 0 bases and J dropped 5 bases, with 13 bases sitting between them. This CDR3 is 15 amino acids long. Germline V gives CDR1 MNHEY, CDR2 SVGAGI. The CDR3 region has the DNA TGTGCCAGCAGTTACTCGAGGAGGAAGGGAACTGAAGCTTTCTTT. It is translated as CASSYSRRKGTEAFF.

This chain uses TRBV2 with TRBJ2-1; possible D gene TRBD1, 5 bases. Trimming cost V 4 bases and J 4 bases, with 11 bases left between them. There are 14 residues in the CDR3. Germline values: CDR1 SNHLY, CDR2 FYNNEI. For the CDR3, the DNA is TGTGCCAGCAGTGGACAGATAAATTACAATGAGCAGTTCTTC. This sequence encodes CASSGQINYNEQFF.

This clone was picked up one time. The J gene is TRBJ2-5, the V gene TRBV4-1; D is perhaps TRBD1 (6 bases). V shed 2 bases and J shed 2 bases, with 18 bases lying between them. Germline lookup yields CDR1 MGHRA and CDR2 YSYEKL. This CDR3 is 17 amino acids long. For the CDR3, the DNA is TGCGCCAGCAGCCAATCTTCTCGGGACACAATTCAAGAGACCCAGTACTTC. It encodes CASSQSSRDTIQETQYF.

The chain uses TRBV5-1 and TRBJ1-1; D gene unclear. This CDR3 has 14 amino acids. The ends were cut back, 1 base at V and 4 bases at J, with 11 bases in the middle. The germline V gene has CDR1 SGHRS and CDR2 YFSETQ. The CDR3 sequence is CASSLSLWGTEAFF. CDR3 nucleotides: TGCGCCAGCAGCTTGAGTCTGTGGGGCACTGAAGCTTTCTTT. The variable domain in full, completed from reference TRBV5-1 and TRBJ1-1, reads KAGVTQTPRYLIKTRGQQVTLSCSPISGHRSVSWYQQTPGQGLQFLFEYFSETQRNKGNFPGRFSGRQFSNSRSEMNVSTLELGDSALYLCASSLSLWGTEAFFGQGTRLTVV.

This chain uses TRBV18 with TRBJ1-1, with D unclear. With 7 bases removed from V and 0 bases from J, the gap between germline ends came to 9 bases. CDR3 length equals 13 residues. Germline CDR1 is KGHSH and CDR2 is LQKENI. CDR3 nucleotide sequence: TGTGCCAGCTTCGGTCGGCTGAACACTGAAGCTTTCTTT. Residues: CASFGRLNTEAFF.

The chain carries TRBV11-2 and TRBJ2-1, with TRBD2 matching 9 bases. This CDR3 contains 16 residues. Germline V gene lookup returns CDR1 SGHAT and CDR2 FQNNGV. V trimming: 1 base; J trimming: 5 bases; junction bases outside the gene matches: 6. Written as DNA, the CDR3 is TGTGCCAGCAGCTTAGCGAGGTTAGCGGGGGACAATGAGCAGTTCTTC. The encoded protein is CASSLARLAGDNEQFF.

The gene calls are TRBV3-1 (or the pseudogene TRBV3-2) and TRBJ2-3; no clear D gene. The V and J ends lost 4 bases and 9 bases respectively, with 8 bases between them. Germline CDR1 LGHDT, CDR2 YNNKEL (reference sequence). The CDR3 runs to 11 residues. The CDR3 sequence: CASSPFMTQYF. The CDR3 DNA is TGTGCCAGCAGCCCCTTTATGACGCAGTATTTT.

The chain recombines TRBV6-6 with TRBJ1-1; tentative D call: TRBD1 (5 bases). The CDR3 runs 15 residues. V dropped 4 bases and J dropped 3 bases, with 15 bases sitting between them. CDR1 is MNHNY, CDR2 SVGAGI, per germline (reference sequence). The CDR3 here is CASSSDSGGYTEAFF. CDR3 in DNA: TGTGCCAGCAGTTCTGACTCCGGGGGGTACACTGAAGCTTTCTTT.

This clone was seen a single time. The chain is built from TRBV24-1 and TRBJ2-1; D may be TRBD2 (5 bases). Germline CDR1 is KGHDR and CDR2 is SFDVKD. V was shortened by 3 bases and J by 10 bases, with 18 bases between the two germline ends. The CDR3 has 15 amino acids. The CDR3 is CATSDPEAAGSEQFF. DNA of the CDR3: TGTGCCACCAGTGATCCAGAAGCGGCGGGCAGCGAGCAGTTCTTC.

This clone appeared a few times. This rearrangement joins TRBV14 to TRBJ1-1; 7 nucleotides line up with TRBD1. The CDR3 is 16 residues long. From germline, CDR1 is SGHDN and CDR2 FVKESK. The V gene end was trimmed by 4 bases and the J gene end by 4 bases; junction bases not matched to a gene: 12. The CDR3 protein is CASSPIKTGIGTEAFF. The CDR3 region has the DNA TGTGCCAGCAGCCCAATTAAGACAGGGATAGGCACTGAAGCTTTCTTT. The entire variable domain, with the rest obtained from reference TRBV14 and TRBJ1-1, is as follows: EAGVTQFPSHSVIEKGQTVTLRCDPISGHDNLYWYRRVMGKEIKFLLHFVKESKQDESGMPNNRFLAERTGGTYSTLKVQPAELEDSGVYFCASSPIKTGIGTEAFFGQGTRLTVV.

This clone occurred many times. The chain links TRBV20-1 to TRBJ2-7, with a possible D match to TRBD1 (5 bases). This CDR3 has 11 amino acids. V shed 6 bases and J shed 4 bases, with 10 bases lying between them. Germline-derived CDR1 and CDR2 are DFQATT and SNEGSKA (reference sequence). The CDR3 spells CSATSGYEQYF. Written as DNA, the CDR3 is TGCAGTGCCACGTCAGGGTACGAGCAGTACTTC.

J is TRBJ2-4 and V is TRBV29-1, with D hard to call. V was pared by 1 base and J by 6 bases, with 13 bases between. The germline V gene encodes CDR1 SQVTM and CDR2 ANQGSEA. The CDR3 is made up of 14 amino acids. CDR3 coding DNA: TGCAGCGTTGAAGGACTGGCACCGAGAAACATTCAGTACTTC. Protein product: CSVEGLAPRNIQYF.

This clone turned up a few times. The chain couples TRBV7-3 to TRBJ1-5; a possible D gene is TRBD1 (5 bases). The CDR3 length is 13 residues. The germline V and J ends were trimmed by 4 bases and 6 bases, with 10 bases remaining between them. CDR1 SGHTA and CDR2 FQGTGA come from the germline V gene. CDR3 sequence reads: CASSSKTAQPQHF. The DNA for the CDR3 is TGTGCCAGCAGCTCCAAGACAGCTCAGCCCCAGCATTTT.

CDR3 bases: TGTGCCAGCTCTGATCTAAGCCCAGCCCCTGAAGCTTTCTTT. Translating gives CASSDLSPAPEAFF. The chain couples TRBV6-6 to TRBJ1-1; D is unresolved. Germline V gene sequence: CDR1 MNHNY, CDR2 SVGAGI (reference sequence). The V end was cut by 8 bases, the J end by 6 bases, with 19 bases between. The CDR3 is 14 amino acids.

V and J are TRBV27 and TRBJ2-7; the D gene is possibly TRBD1 (5 bases). The CDR3 runs to 14 residues. Germline loops: CDR1 MNHEY, CDR2 SMNVEV (reference sequence). Deletions cut 3 bases from V and 5 bases from J, with 14 bases between. DNA for the CDR3: TGTGCCAGCAGTTTTGGTGGGGCTATAGACGAGCAGTACGTC. Its translation: CASSFGGAIDEQYV.

V is TRBV5-1 and J is TRBJ2-7, with D unclear. Between the trimmed V and J ends, which lost 1 base and 7 bases, there was a span of 15 bases. Per the germline V gene, CDR1 is SGHRS and CDR2 is YFSETQ. The CDR3 consists of 14 residues. CDR3 DNA: TGCGCCAGCAGCTTGACTGGGCCCTGGTGGGAGCAGTACTTC. Amino acids: CASSLTGPWWEQYF.